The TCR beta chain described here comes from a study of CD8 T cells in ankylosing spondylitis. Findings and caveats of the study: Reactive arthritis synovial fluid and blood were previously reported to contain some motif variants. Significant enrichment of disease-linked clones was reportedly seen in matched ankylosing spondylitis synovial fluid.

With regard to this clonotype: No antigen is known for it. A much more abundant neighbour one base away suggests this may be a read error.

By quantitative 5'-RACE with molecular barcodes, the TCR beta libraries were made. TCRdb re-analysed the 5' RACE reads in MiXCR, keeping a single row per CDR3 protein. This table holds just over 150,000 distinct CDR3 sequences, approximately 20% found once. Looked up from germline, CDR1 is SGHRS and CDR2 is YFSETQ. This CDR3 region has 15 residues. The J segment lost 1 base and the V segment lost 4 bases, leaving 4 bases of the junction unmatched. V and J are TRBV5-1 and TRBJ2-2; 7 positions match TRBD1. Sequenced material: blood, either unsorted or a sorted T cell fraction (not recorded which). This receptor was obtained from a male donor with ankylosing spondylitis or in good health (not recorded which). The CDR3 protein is CASSRGQMNTGELFF. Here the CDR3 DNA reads TGCGCCAGCAGCCGGGGACAGATGAACACCGGGGAGCTGTTTTTT.